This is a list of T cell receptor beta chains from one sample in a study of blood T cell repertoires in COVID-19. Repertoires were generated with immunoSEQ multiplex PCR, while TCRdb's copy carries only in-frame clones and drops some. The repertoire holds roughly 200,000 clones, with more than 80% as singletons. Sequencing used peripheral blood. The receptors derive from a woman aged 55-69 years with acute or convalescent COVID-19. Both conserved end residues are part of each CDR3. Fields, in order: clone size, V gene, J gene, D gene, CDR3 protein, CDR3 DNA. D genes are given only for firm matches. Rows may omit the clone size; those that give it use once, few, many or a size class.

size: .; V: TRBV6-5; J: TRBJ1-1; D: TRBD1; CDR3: CASSYLKGQGNTEAFF; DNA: TGTGCCAGCAGTTACTTGAAGGGACAGGGGAACACTGAAGCTTTCTTT
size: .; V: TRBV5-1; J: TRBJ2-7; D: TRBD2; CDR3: CASSDGTTGTRVNEQYF; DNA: TGCGCCAGCAGCGACGGGACTACCGGGACTAGGGTCAACGAGCAGTACTTC
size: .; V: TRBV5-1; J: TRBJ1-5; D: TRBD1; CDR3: CASSLERTWTGGSNQPQHF; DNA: TGCGCCAGCAGCTTGGAGAGGACGTGGACAGGGGGCTCCAATCAGCCCCAGCATTTT
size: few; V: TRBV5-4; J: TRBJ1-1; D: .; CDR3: CASSAASGWNTEAFF; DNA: TGTGCCAGCAGCGCAGCCTCAGGGTGGAACACTGAAGCTTTCTTT
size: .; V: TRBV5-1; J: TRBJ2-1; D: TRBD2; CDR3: CASRPDGTSDVNEQFF; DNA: TGCGCCAGCAGACCTGACGGGACTAGTGATGTCAATGAGCAGTTCTTC
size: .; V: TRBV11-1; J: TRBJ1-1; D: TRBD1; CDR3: CASSLETGSEAFF; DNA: TGTGCCAGCAGCTTAGAGACAGGGTCTGAAGCTTTCTTT
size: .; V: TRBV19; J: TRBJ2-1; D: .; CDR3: CASSNAIGNEQFF; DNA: TGTGCCAGTAGTAACGCAATCGGGAATGAGCAGTTCTTC
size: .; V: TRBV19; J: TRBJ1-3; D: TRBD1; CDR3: CASTRQGSNGNTIYF; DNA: TGTGCCAGTACTCGACAGGGGTCTAACGGAAACACCATATATTTT
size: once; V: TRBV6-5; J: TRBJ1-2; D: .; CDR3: CASSLHRGGDYGYTF; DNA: TGTGCCAGCAGTCTACACCGCGGGGGAGACTATGGCTACACCTTC
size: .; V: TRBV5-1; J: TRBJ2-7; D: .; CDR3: CASSPGVGRYEQYF; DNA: TGCGCCAGCAGCCCGGGAGTGGGGCGGTACGAGCAGTACTTC
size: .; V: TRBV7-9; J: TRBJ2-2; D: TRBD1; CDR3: CASSLRQGYTGELFF; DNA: TGTGCCAGCAGCTTGAGACAGGGATACACCGGGGAGCTGTTTTTT
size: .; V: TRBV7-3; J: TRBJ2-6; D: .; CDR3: CASSPLSGANVLTF; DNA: TGTGCCAGCAGCCCTCTCTCTGGGGCCAACGTCCTGACTTTC
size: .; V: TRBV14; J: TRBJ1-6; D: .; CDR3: CASSSARAPLHF; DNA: TGTGCCAGCTCCTCGGCACGGGCACCCCTCCACTTT
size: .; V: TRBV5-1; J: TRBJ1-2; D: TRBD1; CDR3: CASSLGTGGDGYTF; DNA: TGCGCCAGCAGCTTGGGGACAGGGGGCGATGGCTACACCTTC
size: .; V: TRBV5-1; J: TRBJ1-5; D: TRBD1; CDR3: CASSLQGMGNQPQHF; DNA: TGCGCCAGCAGCTTACAGGGGATGGGCAATCAGCCCCAGCATTTT
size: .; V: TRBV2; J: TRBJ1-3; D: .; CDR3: CATRQDSGNTIYF; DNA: TGTGCCACAAGACAGGACTCTGGAAACACCATATATTTT
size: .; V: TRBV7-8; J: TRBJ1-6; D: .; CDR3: CASSFAGENSPLHF; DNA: TGTGCCAGCAGCTTCGCAGGGGAAAATTCACCCCTCCACTTT
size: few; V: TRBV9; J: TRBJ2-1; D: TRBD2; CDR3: CASSPVAGAIYNEQFF; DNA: TGTGCCAGCAGCCCCGTAGCGGGAGCCATCTACAATGAGCAGTTCTTC
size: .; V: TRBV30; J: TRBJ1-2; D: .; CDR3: CAWRMYEEYGYTF; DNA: TGTGCCTGGAGGATGTACGAGGAATATGGCTACACCTTC
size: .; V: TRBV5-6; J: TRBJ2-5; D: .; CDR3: CASSFGGETQYF; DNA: TGTGCCAGCAGCTTCGGCGGCGAGACCCAGTACTTC
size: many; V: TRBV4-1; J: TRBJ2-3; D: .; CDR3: CASSQVAGTDTQYF; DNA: TGCGCCAGCAGCCAAGTTGCAGGGACAGATACGCAGTATTTT
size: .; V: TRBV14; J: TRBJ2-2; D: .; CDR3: CASSQDGWEAGTGELFF; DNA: TGTGCCAGCAGCCAAGATGGATGGGAGGCGGGCACCGGGGAGCTGTTTTTT
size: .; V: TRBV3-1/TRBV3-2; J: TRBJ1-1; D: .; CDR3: CASSHSRGTEAFF; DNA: TGTGCCAGCAGCCACAGTAGGGGGACTGAAGCTTTCTTT
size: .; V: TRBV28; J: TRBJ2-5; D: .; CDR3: CASRTGTQETQYF; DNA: TGTGCCAGCAGAACAGGGACCCAAGAGACCCAGTACTTC
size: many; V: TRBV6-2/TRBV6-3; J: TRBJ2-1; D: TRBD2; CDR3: CASSYGVGVGGKIPYNEQFF; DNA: TGTGCCAGCAGTTACGGTGTGGGAGTGGGGGGGAAGATCCCCTACAATGAGCAGTTCTTC
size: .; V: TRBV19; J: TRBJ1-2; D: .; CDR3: CASSIMIGYGYTF; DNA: TGTGCCAGTAGTATAATGATCGGCTATGGCTACACCTTC
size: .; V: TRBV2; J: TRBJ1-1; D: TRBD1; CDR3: CASRRTGEETEAFF; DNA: TGTGCCAGCCGGCGGACAGGGGAGGAGACTGAAGCTTTCTTT
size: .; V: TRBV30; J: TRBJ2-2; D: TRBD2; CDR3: CAWSLGLAGGNTGELFF; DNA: TGTGCCTGGAGTCTAGGACTAGCGGGAGGGAACACCGGGGAGCTGTTTTTT
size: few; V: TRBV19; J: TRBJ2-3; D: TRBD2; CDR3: CASKTGGPSDTQYF; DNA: TGTGCCAGTAAAACGGGAGGGCCCTCAGATACGCAGTATTTT
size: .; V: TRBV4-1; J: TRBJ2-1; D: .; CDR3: CASSQDRGYNEQFF; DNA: TGCGCCAGCAGCCAAGACCGGGGGTACAATGAGCAGTTCTTC
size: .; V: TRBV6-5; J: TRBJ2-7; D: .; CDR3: CASSSTGYEQYF; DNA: TGTGCCAGCAGTTCGACAGGCTACGAGCAGTACTTC
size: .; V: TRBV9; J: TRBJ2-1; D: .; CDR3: CASSVSSLGDEQFF; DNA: TGTGCCAGCAGCGTTTCTAGCCTGGGCGATGAGCAGTTCTTC
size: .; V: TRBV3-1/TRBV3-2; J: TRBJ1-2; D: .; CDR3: CASSPPQGRGYGYTF; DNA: TGTGCCAGCAGCCCACCGCAGGGAAGGGGCTATGGCTACACCTTC
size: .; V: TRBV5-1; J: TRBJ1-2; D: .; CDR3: CASSWDGQNYGYTF; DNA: TGCGCCAGCAGCTGGGACGGACAGAACTATGGCTACACCTTC
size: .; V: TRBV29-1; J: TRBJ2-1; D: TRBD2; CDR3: CSVGPSGRYNEQFF; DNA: TGCAGCGTTGGTCCTAGCGGGCGGTACAATGAGCAGTTCTTC
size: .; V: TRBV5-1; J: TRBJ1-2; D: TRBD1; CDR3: CASSLAGQGNYGYTF; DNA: TGCGCCAGCAGCTTGGCGGGACAGGGAAACTATGGCTACACCTTC
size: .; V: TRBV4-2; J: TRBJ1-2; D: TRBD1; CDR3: CASSQLPGQEGYTF; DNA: TGTGCCAGCAGCCAATTACCGGGACAGGAGGGCTACACCTTC
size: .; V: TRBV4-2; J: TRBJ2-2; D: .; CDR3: CASTGERTGELFF; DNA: TGTGCCAGCACGGGAGAGCGGACCGGGGAGCTGTTTTTT
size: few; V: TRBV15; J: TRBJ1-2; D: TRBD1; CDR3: CATSRDLPGTGNHGYTF; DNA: TGTGCCACCAGCAGAGACCTCCCCGGGACAGGGAACCATGGCTACACCTTC
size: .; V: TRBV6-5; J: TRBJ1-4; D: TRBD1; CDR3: CASRTGAVEKLFF; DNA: TGTGCCAGCAGGACAGGGGCTGTTGAAAAACTGTTTTTT
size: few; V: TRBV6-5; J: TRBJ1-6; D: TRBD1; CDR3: CASSYSTGQQNSPLHF; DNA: TGTGCCAGCAGTTACTCGACGGGACAGCAAAATTCACCCCTCCACTTT
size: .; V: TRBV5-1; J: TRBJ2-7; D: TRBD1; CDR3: CASSYGQGNYEQYF; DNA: TGCGCCAGCAGCTACGGACAGGGGAACTACGAGCAGTACTTC
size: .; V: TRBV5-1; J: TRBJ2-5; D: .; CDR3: CASSFRGDSQETQYF; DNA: TGCGCCAGCAGCTTCAGGGGCGACTCCCAAGAGACCCAGTACTTC
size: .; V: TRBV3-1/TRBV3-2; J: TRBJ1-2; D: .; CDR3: CASSQSGGGYTF; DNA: TGTGCCAGCAGCCAATCCGGGGGTGGCTACACCTTC
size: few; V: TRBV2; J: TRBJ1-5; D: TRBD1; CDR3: CASSWTGHYQPQHF; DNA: TGTGCCAGCAGTTGGACAGGTCATTATCAGCCCCAGCATTTT
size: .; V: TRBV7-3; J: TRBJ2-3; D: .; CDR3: CASSLGKSTDTQYF; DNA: TGTGCCAGCAGCTTAGGCAAGAGCACAGATACGCAGTATTTT
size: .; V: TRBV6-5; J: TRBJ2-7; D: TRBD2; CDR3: CASSLTGTSLHEQYF; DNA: TGTGCCAGCAGTCTTACCGGGACTAGCTTGCACGAGCAGTACTTC
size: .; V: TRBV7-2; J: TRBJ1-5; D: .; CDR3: CASSAGGGSNQPQHF; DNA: TGTGCCAGCAGCGCAGGCGGGGGTAGCAATCAGCCCCAGCATTTT
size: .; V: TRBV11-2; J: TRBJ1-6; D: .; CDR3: CASSPRPGSDSPLHF; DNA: TGTGCCAGCAGCCCCCGCCCGGGTTCGGATTCACCCCTCCACTTT
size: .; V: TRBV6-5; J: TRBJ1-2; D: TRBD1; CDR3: CASGKTGWNGYTF; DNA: TGTGCCAGCGGGAAGACAGGGTGGAATGGCTACACCTTC
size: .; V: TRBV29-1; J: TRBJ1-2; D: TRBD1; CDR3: CSASTGPNYGYTF; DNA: TGCAGCGCCTCGACAGGGCCGAACTATGGCTACACCTTC
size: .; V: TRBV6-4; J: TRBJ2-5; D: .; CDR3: CASGMWWQGCQETQYF; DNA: TGTGCCAGCGGGATGTGGTGGCAGGGCTGCCAAGAGACCCAGTACTTC
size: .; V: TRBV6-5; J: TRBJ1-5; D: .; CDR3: CASRGRGGQPQHF; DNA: TGTGCCAGCAGGGGCAGGGGCGGGCAGCCCCAGCATTTT
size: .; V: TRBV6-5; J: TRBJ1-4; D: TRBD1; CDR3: CASSYSDRLKLFF; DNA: TGTGCCAGCAGTTATTCGGACAGGTTGAAACTGTTTTTT
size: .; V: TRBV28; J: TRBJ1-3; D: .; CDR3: CASSLAGAGNTIYF; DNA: TGTGCCAGCAGTTTGGCGGGGGCTGGAAACACCATATATTTT
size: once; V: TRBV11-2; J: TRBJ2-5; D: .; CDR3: CASSPPGDQYF; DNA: TGTGCCAGCAGCCCACCCGGGGACCAGTACTTC